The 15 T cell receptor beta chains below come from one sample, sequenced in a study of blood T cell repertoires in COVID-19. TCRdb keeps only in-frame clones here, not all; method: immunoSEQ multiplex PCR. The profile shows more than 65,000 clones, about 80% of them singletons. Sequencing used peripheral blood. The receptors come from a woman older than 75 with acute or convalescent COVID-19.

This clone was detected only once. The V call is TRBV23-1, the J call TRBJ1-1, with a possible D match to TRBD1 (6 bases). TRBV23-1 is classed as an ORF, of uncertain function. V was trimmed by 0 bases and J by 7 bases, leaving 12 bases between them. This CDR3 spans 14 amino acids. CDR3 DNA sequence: TGCGCCAGCAGTCAATCAACAGGGATCGGTGAAGCTTTCTTT. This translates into CASSQSTGIGEAFF.

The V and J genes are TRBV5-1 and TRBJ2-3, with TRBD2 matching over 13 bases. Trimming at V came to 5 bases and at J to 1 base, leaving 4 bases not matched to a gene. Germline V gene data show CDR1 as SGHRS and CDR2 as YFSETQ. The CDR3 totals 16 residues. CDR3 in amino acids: CASSTGLAGGTDTQYF. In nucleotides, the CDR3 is TGCGCCAGCAGTACTGGACTAGCGGGAGGCACAGATACGCAGTATTTT.

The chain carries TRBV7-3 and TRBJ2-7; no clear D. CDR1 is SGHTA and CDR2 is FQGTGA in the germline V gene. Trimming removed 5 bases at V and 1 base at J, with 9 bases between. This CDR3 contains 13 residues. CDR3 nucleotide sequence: TGTGCCAGCAGCCTTGGTCTATCCTACGAGCAGTACTTC. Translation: CASSLGLSYEQYF.

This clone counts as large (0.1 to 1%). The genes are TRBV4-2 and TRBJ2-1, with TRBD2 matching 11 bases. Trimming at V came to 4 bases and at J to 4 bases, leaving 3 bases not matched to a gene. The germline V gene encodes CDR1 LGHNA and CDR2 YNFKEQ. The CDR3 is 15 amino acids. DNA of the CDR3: TGTGCCAGCAGCCCGCGGACTAGCGGGTACAATGAGCAGTTCTTC. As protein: CASSPRTSGYNEQFF.

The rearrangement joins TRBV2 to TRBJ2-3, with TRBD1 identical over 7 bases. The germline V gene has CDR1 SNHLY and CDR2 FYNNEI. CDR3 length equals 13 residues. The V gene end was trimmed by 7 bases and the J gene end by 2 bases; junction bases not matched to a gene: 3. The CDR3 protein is CASTRGYTDTQYF. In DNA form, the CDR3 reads TGTGCCAGCACCAGGGGGTACACAGATACGCAGTATTTT.

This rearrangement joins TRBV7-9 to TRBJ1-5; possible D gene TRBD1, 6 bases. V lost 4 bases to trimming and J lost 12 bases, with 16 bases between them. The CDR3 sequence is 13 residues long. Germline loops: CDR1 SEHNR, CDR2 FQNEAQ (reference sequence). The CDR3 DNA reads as TGTGCCAGCAGCTCCCTTACCGACAGGTACCAGCATTTT. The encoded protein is CASSSLTDRYQHF.

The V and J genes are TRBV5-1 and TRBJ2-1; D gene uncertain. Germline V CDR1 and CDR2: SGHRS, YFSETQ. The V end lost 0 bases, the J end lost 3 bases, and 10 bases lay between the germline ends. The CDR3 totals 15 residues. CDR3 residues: CASSLVGVGYNEQFF. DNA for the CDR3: TGCGCCAGCAGCTTGGTCGGAGTTGGCTACAATGAGCAGTTCTTC.

CDR3 in amino acids: CASNLYGDSSNQPQHF. Written as DNA, the CDR3 is TGTGCCAGCAACCTATACGGGGACTCTAGCAATCAGCCCCAGCATTTT. The chain employs TRBV19 and TRBJ1-5; D is perhaps TRBD1 (5 bases). Trimming removed 9 bases at V and 0 bases at J, with 18 bases between. Germline values: CDR1 LNHDA, CDR2 SQIVND (reference sequence). The CDR3 totals 16 residues.

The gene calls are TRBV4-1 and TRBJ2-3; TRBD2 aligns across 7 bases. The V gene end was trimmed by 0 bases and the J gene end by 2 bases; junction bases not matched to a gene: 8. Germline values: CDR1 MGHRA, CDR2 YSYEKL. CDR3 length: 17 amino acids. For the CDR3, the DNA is TGCGCCAGCAGCCAAGAAGCCGGGGCGGGAGTCACAGATACGCAGTATTTT. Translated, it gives CASSQEAGAGVTDTQYF.

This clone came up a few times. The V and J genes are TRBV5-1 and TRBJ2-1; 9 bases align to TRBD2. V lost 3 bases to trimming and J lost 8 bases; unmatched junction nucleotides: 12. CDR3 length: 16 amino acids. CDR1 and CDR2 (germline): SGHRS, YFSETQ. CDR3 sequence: CASSSRGSGSGDEQFF. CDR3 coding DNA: TGCGCCAGCAGCTCCCGAGGTAGCGGGAGTGGCGATGAGCAGTTCTTC.

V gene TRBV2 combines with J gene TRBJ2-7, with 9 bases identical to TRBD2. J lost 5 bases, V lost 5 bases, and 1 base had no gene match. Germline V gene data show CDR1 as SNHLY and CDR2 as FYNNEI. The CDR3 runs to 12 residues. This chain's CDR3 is CASSLAGNEQYF. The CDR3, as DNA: TGTGCCAGCAGTCTAGCGGGAAACGAGCAGTACTTC.

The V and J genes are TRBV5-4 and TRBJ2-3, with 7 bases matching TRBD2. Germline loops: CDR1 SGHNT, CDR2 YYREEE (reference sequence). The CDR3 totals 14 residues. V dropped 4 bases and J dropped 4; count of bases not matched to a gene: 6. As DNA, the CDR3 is TGTGCCAGCAGCCCCTGGGACTACTCAGATACGCAGTATTTT. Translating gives CASSPWDYSDTQYF.

DNA of the CDR3: TGCAGCGTTGAATACCGGGAGATCGCAGATACGCAGTATTTT. The encoded protein is CSVEYREIADTQYF. This chain connects TRBV29-1 to TRBJ2-3, with TRBD2 as a possible D gene (6 bases). The CDR3 has 14 amino acids. With 2 bases removed from V and 4 bases from J, the gap between germline ends came to 13 bases. Germline V gene lookup returns CDR1 SQVTM and CDR2 ANQGSEA.

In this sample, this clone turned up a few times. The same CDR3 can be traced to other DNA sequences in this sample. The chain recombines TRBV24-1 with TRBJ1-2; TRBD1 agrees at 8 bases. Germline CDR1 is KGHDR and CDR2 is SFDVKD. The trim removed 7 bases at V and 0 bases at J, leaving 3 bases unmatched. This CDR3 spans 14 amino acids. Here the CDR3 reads CATSTGGANYGYTF. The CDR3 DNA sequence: TGTGCCACCAGCACAGGGGGAGCTAACTATGGCTACACCTTC.

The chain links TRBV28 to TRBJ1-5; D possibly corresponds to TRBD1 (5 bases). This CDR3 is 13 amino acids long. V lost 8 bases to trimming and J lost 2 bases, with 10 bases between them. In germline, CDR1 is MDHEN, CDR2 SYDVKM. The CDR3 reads CASLKGGNQPQHF. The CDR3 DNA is TGTGCCAGCCTCAAAGGGGGCAATCAGCCCCAGCATTTT.